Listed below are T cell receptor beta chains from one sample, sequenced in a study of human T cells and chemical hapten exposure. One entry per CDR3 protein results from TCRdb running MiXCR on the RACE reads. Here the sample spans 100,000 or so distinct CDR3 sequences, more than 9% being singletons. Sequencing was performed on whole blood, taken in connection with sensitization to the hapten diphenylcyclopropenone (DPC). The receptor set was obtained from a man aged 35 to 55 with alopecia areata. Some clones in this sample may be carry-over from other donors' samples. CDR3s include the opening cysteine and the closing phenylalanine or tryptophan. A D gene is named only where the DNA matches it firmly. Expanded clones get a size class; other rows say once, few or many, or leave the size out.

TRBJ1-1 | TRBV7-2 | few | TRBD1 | CASSLVRGPWNTEAFF | TGTGCCAGCAGCTTAGTGAGGGGGCCTTGGAACACTGAAGCTTTCTTT
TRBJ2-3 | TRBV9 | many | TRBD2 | CASSVGGGPDTQYF | TGTGCCAGCAGCGTAGGGGGAGGGCCAGATACGCAGTATTTT
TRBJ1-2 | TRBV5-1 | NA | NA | CASSLARTVSAYGYTF | TGCGCCAGCAGCTTGGCCAGGACAGTTTCAGCCTATGGCTACACCTTC
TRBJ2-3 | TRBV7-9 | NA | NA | CASSLSGITDTQYF | TGTGCCAGCAGCTTATCCGGGATAACAGATACGCAGTATTTT
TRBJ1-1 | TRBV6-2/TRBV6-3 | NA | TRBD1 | CASRRDRGPTAEAFF | TGTGCCAGCAGACGGGACAGGGGGCCAACAGCTGAAGCTTTCTTT
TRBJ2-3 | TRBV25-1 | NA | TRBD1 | CASNTGGSFNTQYF | TGTGCCAGCAACACAGGGGGCTCGTTCAATACGCAGTATTTT
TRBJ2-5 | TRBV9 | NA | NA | CASSVGVLPNQETQYF | TGTGCCAGCAGCGTAGGAGTCCTTCCCAACCAAGAGACCCAGTACTTC
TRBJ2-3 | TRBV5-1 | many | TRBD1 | CASSLGYRGTSTDTQYF | TGCGCCAGCAGCTTGGGATACAGGGGAACTAGCACAGATACGCAGTATTTT
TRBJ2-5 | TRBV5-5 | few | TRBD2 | CASSPSLARETQYF | TGTGCCAGCAGCCCTTCACTAGCGCGAGAGACCCAGTACTTC
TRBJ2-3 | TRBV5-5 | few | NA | CASSLDWAPSTDTQYF | TGTGCCAGCAGCTTGGACTGGGCGCCTAGCACAGATACGCAGTATTTT
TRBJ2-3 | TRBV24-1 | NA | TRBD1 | CATSDSGQGYTQYF | TGTGCCACCAGTGATTCCGGACAGGGTTATACGCAGTATTTT
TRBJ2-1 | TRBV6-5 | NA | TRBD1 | CASSYQPGQSYNEQFF | TGTGCCAGCAGTTACCAACCGGGACAGAGCTACAATGAGCAGTTCTTC
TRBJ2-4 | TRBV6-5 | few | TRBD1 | CASSSTGTGGAENIQYF | TGTGCCAGCAGTTCAACCGGGACAGGGGGCGCGGAAAACATTCAGTACTTC
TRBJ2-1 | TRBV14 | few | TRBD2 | CASSPSGRAYNEQFF | TGTGCCAGCAGCCCGAGCGGGAGGGCATACAATGAGCAGTTCTTC
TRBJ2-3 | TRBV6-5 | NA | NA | CASSYILGSGTDTQYF | TGTGCCAGCAGTTATATTTTGGGTAGCGGAACAGATACGCAGTATTTT
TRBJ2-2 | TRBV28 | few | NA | CASSPRNTGELFF | TGTGCCAGCAGTCCCCGGAACACCGGGGAGCTGTTTTTT
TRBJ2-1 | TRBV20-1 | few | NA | CSARGGLGENEQFF | TGCAGTGCTAGAGGGGGGCTGGGAGAAAATGAGCAGTTCTTC
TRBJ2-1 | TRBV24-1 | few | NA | CATSRRGPYNEQFF | TGTGCCACCAGCCGGAGGGGTCCCTACAATGAGCAGTTCTTC
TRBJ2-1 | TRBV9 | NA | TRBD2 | CASSRLAGGLGDEQFF | TGTGCCAGCAGTCGACTAGCGGGAGGCCTCGGGGATGAGCAGTTCTTC
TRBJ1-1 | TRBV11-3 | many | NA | CASSFDIRFWETEAFF | TGTGCCAGCAGCTTTGATATTCGGTTCTGGGAAACTGAAGCTTTCTTT
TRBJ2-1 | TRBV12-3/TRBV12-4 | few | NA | CASSLRSGLYNEQFF | TGTGCCAGCAGTTTGAGGAGCGGCCTATACAATGAGCAGTTCTTC
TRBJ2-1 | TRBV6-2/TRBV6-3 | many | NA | CASSHTGTYNEQFF | TGTGCCAGCAGTCACACTGGGACCTACAATGAGCAGTTCTTC
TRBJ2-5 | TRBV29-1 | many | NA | CSVAAPSTQYF | TGCAGCGTTGCGGCCCCGAGTACCCAGTACTTC
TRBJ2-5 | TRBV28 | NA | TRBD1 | CASSLGQLQETQYF | TGTGCCAGCAGCCTGGGACAGCTCCAAGAGACCCAGTACTTC
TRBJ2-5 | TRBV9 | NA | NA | CASSVSGGIETQYF | TGTGCCAGCAGCGTAAGTGGGGGGATCGAGACCCAGTACTTC
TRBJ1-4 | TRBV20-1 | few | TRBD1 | CSAGGQYEEKLFF | TGCAGTGCGGGGGGACAGTACGAAGAAAAACTGTTTTTT
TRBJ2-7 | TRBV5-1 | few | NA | CASSPGLATDEQYF | TGCGCCAGCAGCCCAGGTCTAGCAACTGACGAGCAGTACTTC
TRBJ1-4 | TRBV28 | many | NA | CASSLGGEKNEKLFF | TGTGCCAGCAGTTTAGGCGGGGAGAAGAATGAAAAACTGTTTTTT
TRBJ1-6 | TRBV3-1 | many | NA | CASSQDLVSRTLHF | TGTGCCAGCAGCCAAGATCTCGTCTCCCGAACCCTCCACTTT